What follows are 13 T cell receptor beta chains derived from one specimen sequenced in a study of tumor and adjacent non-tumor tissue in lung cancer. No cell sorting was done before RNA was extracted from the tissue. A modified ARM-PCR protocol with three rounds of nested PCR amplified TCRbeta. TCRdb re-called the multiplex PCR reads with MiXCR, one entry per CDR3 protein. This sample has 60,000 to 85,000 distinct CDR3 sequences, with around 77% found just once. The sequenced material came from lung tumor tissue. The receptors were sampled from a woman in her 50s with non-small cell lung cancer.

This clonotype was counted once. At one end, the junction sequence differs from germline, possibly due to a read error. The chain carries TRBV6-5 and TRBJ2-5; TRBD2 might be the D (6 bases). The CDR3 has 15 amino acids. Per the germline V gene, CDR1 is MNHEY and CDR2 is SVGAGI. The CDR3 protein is CASSHSRGGQVTQYF. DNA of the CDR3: TGTGCCAGCAGTCACTCGAGAGGAGGGCAAGTGACCCAGTACTTC.

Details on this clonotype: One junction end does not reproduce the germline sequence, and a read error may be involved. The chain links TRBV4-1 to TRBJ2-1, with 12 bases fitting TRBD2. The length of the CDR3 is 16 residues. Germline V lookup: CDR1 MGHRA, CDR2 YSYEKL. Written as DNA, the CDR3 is TGCGTCAGCAGCCAACCAGCGGGACTAGCGGGCAATGAGCAGTTCTTC. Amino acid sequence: CVSSQPAGLAGNEQFF.

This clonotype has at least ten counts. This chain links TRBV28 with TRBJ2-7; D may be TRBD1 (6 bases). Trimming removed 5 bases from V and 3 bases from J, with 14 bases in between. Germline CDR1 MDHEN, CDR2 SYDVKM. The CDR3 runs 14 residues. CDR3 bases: TGTGCCAGCAGTCTCACGGGACACCTCTACGAGCAGTACTTC. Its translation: CASSLTGHLYEQYF.

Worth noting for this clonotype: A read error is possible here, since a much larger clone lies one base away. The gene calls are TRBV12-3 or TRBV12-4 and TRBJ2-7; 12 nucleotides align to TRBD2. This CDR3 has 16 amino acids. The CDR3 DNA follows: TGTACCAGCAGTCTTTTTCTAGCGGGAGGGTTCTACGAGCAGTACTTC. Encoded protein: CTSSLFLAGGFYEQYF.

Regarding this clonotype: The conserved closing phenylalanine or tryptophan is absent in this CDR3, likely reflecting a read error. The CDR3 bases are TGTGCCAGCAGTTTGGTTTTAGGTCTAGCGGGAGACTACGAGCAGTACTAC. This encodes CASSLVLGLAGDYEQYY. The V gene is TRBV28, the J gene TRBJ2-7; 10 positions match TRBD2. Germline CDR1 and CDR2: MDHEN and SYDVKM. The length of the CDR3 is 17 residues. Losses at the gene ends were 3 bases for V and 3 bases for J; bases not matched to a gene: 11.

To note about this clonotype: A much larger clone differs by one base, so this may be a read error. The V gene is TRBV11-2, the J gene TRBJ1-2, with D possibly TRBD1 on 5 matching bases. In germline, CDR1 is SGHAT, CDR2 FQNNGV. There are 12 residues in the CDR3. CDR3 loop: CPSGKWGMGYTF. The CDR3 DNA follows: TGTCCCAGCGGGAAGTGGGGCATGGGCTACACCTTC. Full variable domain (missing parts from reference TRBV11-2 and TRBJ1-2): EAGVAQSPRYKIIEKRQSVAFWCNPISGHATLYWYQQILGQGPKLLIQFQNNGVVDDSQLPKDRFSAERLKGVDSTLKIQPAKLEDSAVYLCPSGKWGMGYTFGSGTRLTVV.

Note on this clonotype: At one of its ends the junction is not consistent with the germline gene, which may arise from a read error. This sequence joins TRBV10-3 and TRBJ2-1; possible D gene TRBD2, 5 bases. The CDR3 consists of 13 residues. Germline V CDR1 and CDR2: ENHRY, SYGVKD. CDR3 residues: CATCGSSYDEQFF. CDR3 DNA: TGTGCCACGTGTGGGAGCTCCTACGATGAGCAGTTCTTC.

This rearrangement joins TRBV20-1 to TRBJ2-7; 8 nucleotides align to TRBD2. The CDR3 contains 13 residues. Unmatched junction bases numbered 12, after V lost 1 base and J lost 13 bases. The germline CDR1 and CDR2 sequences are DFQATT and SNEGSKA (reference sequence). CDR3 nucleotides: TGCAGTGCTAGAGGGGCGGGAGGATTTGAGTACTACTTC. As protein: CSARGAGGFEYYF.

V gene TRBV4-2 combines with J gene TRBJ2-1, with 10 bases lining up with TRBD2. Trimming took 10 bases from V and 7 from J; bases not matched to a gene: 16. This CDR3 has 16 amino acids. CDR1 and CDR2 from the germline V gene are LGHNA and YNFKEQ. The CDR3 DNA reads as TGTGCCAACAGACAAGAAAGACTAGCGGGCTGGAATGAGCAGTTCTTC. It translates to CANRQERLAGWNEQFF.

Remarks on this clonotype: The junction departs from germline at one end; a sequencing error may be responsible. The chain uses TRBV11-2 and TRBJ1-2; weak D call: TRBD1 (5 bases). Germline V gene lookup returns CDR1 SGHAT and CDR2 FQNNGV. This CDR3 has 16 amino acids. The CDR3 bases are TGTGCCAGTAGCTTAGAAACAAGGGGCCGAGGATATGACTACACCTTC. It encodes CASSLETRGRGYDYTF.

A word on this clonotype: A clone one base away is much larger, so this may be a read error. The CDR3 is CSARGDWREHGELFF. The CDR3 nucleotides read TGCAGTGCTAGAGGGGACTGGCGGGAACACGGGGAGCTGTTTTTT. The chain recombines TRBV20-1 with TRBJ2-2, with D possibly matching TRBD2 (6 bases). Looked up from germline, CDR1 is DFQATT and CDR2 is SNEGSKA (reference sequence). The CDR3 runs 15 residues. V was shortened by 1 base and J by 7 bases, with 16 bases between the two germline ends.

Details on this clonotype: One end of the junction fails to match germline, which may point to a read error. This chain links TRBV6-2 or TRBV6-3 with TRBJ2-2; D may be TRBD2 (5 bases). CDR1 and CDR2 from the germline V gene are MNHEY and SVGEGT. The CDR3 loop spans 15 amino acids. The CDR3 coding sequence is TGTGCCAGCAGCCCAACATTCGCGGGTACCGAGGAGCTGTTTTTT. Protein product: CASSPTFAGTEELFF.

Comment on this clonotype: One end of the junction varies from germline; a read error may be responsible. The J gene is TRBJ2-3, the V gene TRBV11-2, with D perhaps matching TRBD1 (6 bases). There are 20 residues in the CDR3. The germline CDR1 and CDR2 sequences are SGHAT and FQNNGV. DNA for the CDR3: TGTGCCAACAGCCTGATCGGAACTAGGGGGAGTTCCCTAAGAGGAGATACTCAGTATTTT. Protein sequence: CANSLIGTRGSSLRGDTQYF.